This paragraph covers one T cell receptor (beta chain) sequence. The antigen is unknown. With 3 bases removed from V and 4 bases from J, the gap between germline ends came to 13 bases. The CDR3 spans 15 residues. The germline CDR1 and CDR2 sequences are MGHRA and YSYEKL. Here immunoSEQ multiplex PCR was the method, and the copy in TCRdb shows in-frame clones only, minus some. The data show 90,000 or so clones, with approximately 90% seen just once and roughly 5% held by the top ten. This specimen comes from a study of T cell responses to AZD1222 COVID-19 vaccine. Whole-study findings and limits: Elevations in Spike-specific TCR breadth and depth followed administration of two AZD1222 doses. Possibly, clonal diversity was underestimated; donors were largely white British and included more females. Among vaccine-associated CD4 TCRs, coverage spanned spike, with dominance at 160-218 and 743-854.

The sequencing here drew on peripheral blood, taken 28 days after the second AZD1222 dose. The origin of this receptor is an adult who received the AZD1222 COVID-19 vaccine. This chain joins TRBV4-1 and TRBJ2-1, with a possible D match to TRBD2 (6 bases). CDR3 amino acids: CASSQVGLEYNEQFF. In nucleotides, the CDR3 is TGCGCCAGCAGCCAGGTGGGACTTGAATACAATGAGCAGTTCTTC.